This TCR beta chain was sequenced in a study of vaccination effects on CD4 cells after COVID-19. On the study more broadly: Of the BNT162b2 and mRNA-1273 vaccines, participants received two doses of one or the other. Study-level points and caveats: Few convalescent patients were studied, and early post-infection samples were lacking. For convalescents, most of the spike-reactive clones seen post-vaccine were new vaccine-induced clones.

Germline trimming cut 3 bases from V and 3 bases from J; bases unmatched to any gene: 4. The CDR3 length is 16 residues. The germline V gene has CDR1 KGHSH and CDR2 LQKENI. Prior to sequencing, the ViraFEST assay stimulated PBMC with viral peptide pools, which expanded the antigen-specific CD4+ T cells. CD4+ T cells were isolated after around 10 days of culture. SARS-CoV-2 infection was confirmed by PCR in the person between March and December 2020. Both day 3 and day 7 saw half the medium replaced with IL-2 medium. The assay was immunoSEQ multiplex PCR, and TCRdb's table has in-frame clones only and misses some. The sample shows more than 20,000 clones, about 77% of them seen only once. Concerning this clone itself: The antigen remains undetermined.

This TCR was recovered from a human donor who had a prior SARS-CoV-2 infection. The sequencing used CD4+ T cells from PBMCs cultured with HCoV-NL63 spike peptides, collected before COVID-19 vaccination. The chain has TRBV18 and TRBJ2-5; 13 nucleotides match TRBD2. CDR3 in DNA: TGTGCCAGCTCACCTTCGACTAGCGGGAGGAAAGAGACCCAGTACTTC. It yields the protein CASSPSTSGRKETQYF. The whole variable domain, filled in from reference TRBV18 and TRBJ2-5, reads NAGVMQNPRHLVRRRGQEARLRCSPMKGHSHVYWYRQLPEEGLKFMVYLQKENIIDESGMPKERFSAEFPKEGPSILRIQQVVRGDSAAYFCASSPSTSGRKETQYFGPGTRLLVL.